These 5 T cell receptor beta chains were all obtained from the same sample, sequenced in a study of T-cell reconstitution after alpha-beta-depleted transplantation in children. Points from the study as a whole: By one year post-transplant, T-cell counts and diversity largely arose from T cells that were newly produced.

These TCRs are of unknown antigen specificity. The library targeted TCRbeta and was prepared with unique molecular identifiers. TCRdb re-derived calls from the PCR reads in MiXCR, one entry per CDR3 protein. The data show fewer than 350,000 distinct CDR3 sequences, about 7.3% seen once. The specimen comprised peripheral blood, sampled 360 days after TCRalphabeta/CD19-depleted stem cell transplant. These receptor sequences come from a female patient aged 2 to 10 who had a stem cell transplant for Fanconi anemia, so the T cells may come from the graft donor.

This clonotype turned up a few times. The chain couples TRBV20-1 to TRBJ1-5; D gene uncertain. CDR3 length: 17 residues. V shed 6 bases and J shed 5 bases, with 26 bases lying between them. Germline V gene data show CDR1 as DFQATT and CDR2 as SNEGSKA (reference sequence). CDR3 DNA sequence: TGCAGTGCCGTTTGGGGAGAAGTTTTGGGGTACTATCAGCCCCAGCATTTT. It encodes CSAVWGEVLGYYQPQHF.

This clonotype was seen repeatedly, ten times or more. The genes are TRBV5-1 and TRBJ1-1; 7 bases line up with TRBD1. The V gene's germline CDR1 is SGHRS and CDR2 YFSETQ. The trim removed 2 bases at V and 2 bases at J, leaving 6 bases unmatched. This CDR3 comprises 15 residues. CDR3 loop: CASSLNTGVNTEAFF. In DNA, the CDR3 is TGCGCCAGCAGCTTAAACACAGGGGTAAACACTGAAGCTTTCTTT. The whole variable domain, filled in from reference TRBV5-1 and TRBJ1-1, reads KAGVTQTPRYLIKTRGQQVTLSCSPISGHRSVSWYQQTPGQGLQFLFEYFSETQRNKGNFPGRFSGRQFSNSRSEMNVSTLELGDSALYLCASSLNTGVNTEAFFGQGTRLTVV.

This clonotype was seen ten or more times. J is TRBJ2-7 and V is TRBV9; a weak D match, TRBD1 (5 bases). CDR1 SGDLS and CDR2 YYNGEE come from the germline V gene. With 0 bases removed from V and 6 bases from J, the gap between germline ends came to 10 bases. This CDR3 has 13 residues. The CDR3 nucleotides read TGTGCCAGCAGCGTAGGGGGCACCACCGAGCAGTACTTC. This sequence encodes CASSVGGTTEQYF.

The chain combines TRBV3-1 with TRBJ2-7, with D possibly TRBD2 on 5 matching bases. V was trimmed by 1 base and J by 0 bases, leaving 13 bases between them. Germline V gene sequence: CDR1 LGHDT, CDR2 YNNKEL (reference sequence). The CDR3 covers 16 residues. CDR3 residues: CASSQGGWLSSYEQYF. CDR3 nucleotides: TGTGCCAGCAGCCAAGGCGGGTGGCTCTCCTCCTACGAGCAGTACTTC.

V is TRBV6-5 and J is TRBJ1-1; maybe TRBD1 (6 bases). V dropped 2 bases and J dropped 6 bases, with 16 bases sitting between them. Germline V gene lookup returns CDR1 MNHEY and CDR2 SVGAGI. The length of the CDR3 is 15 residues. CDR3 region: CASSYNRDGLPEAFF. In DNA, the CDR3 is TGTGCCAGCAGTTACAACAGGGACGGGCTCCCTGAAGCTTTCTTT.